This T cell receptor beta chain was identified in a study of T-cell memory formation after mild COVID-19. Study conclusions and caveats: Several responding clones turned up in pre-infection memory, indicating that cross-reactive memory may have taken part.

TCRdb processed the 5' RACE reads anew with MiXCR; each CDR3 protein has one entry. The sample carries fewer than 450,000 distinct CDR3 sequences, under 25% recorded once. This clonotype was detected a few times. Its antigen remains unknown. V was pared by 1 base and J by 8 bases, with 3 bases between. This CDR3 contains 12 residues. The germline CDR1 and CDR2 sequences are LGHNA and YNFKEQ. Sample: PBMCs or a T cell subset sorted from them (not recorded which). The TCR sequence derives from an adult woman who had mild COVID-19 (a few samples of this study predate the infection). Cell type and time point are not known. J is TRBJ1-6 and V is TRBV4-2; the D is unclear. The CDR3 sequence is CASSQGDSPLHF. CDR3 bases: TGTGCCAGCAGCCAAGGCGATTCACCCCTCCACTTT.